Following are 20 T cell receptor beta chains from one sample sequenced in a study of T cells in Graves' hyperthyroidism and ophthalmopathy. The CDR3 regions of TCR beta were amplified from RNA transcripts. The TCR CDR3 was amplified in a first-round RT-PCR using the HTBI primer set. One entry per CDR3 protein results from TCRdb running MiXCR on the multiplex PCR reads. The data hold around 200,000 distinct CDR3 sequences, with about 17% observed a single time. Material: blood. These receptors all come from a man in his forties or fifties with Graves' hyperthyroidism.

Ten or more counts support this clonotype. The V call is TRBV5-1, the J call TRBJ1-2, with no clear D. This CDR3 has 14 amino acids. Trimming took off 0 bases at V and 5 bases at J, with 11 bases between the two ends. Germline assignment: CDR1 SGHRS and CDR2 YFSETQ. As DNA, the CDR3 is TGCGCCAGCAGCTTGGGCGTCAGAACTTATGGCTACACCTTC. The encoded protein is CASSLGVRTYGYTF. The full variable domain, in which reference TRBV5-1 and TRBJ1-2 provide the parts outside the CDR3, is KAGVTQTPRYLIKTRGQQVTLSCSPISGHRSVSWYQQTPGQGLQFLFEYFSETQRNKGNFPGRFSGRQFSNSRSEMNVSTLELGDSALYLCASSLGVRTYGYTFGSGTRLTVV.

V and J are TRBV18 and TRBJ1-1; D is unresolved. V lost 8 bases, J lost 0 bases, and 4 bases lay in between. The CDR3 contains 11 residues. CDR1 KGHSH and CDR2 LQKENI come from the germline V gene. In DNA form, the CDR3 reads TGTGCCAGCGCAATGAACACTGAAGCTTTCTTT. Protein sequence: CASAMNTEAFF.

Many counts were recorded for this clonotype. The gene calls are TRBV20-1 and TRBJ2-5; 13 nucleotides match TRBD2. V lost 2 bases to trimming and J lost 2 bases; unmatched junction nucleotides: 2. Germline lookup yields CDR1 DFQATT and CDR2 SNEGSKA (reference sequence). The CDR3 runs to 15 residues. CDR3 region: CSARRTSGRQETQYF. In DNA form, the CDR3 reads TGCAGTGCTAGACGGACTAGCGGGAGACAAGAGACCCAGTACTTC.

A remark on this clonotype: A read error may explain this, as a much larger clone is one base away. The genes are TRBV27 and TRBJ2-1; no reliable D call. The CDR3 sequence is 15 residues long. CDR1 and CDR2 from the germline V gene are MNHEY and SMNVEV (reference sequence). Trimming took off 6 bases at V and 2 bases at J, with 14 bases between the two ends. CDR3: CASRGLTEPYNEQFF. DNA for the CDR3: TGTGCCAGCAGGGGTCTAACGGAACCCTACAATGAGCAGTTCTTC.

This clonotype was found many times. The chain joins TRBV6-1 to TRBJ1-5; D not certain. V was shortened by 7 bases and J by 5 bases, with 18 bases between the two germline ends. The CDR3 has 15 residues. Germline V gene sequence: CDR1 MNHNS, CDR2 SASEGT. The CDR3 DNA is TGTGCCAGCAACGATGGACCGGACTACCATCAGCCCCAGCATTTT. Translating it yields CASNDGPDYHQPQHF.

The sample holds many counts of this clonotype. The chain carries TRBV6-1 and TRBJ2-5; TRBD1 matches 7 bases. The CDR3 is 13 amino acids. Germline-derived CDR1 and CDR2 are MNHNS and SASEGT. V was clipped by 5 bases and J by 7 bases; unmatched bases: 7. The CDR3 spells CASSSDRAGTQYF. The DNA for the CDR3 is TGTGCCAGCAGTTCCGACAGGGCAGGGACCCAGTACTTC.

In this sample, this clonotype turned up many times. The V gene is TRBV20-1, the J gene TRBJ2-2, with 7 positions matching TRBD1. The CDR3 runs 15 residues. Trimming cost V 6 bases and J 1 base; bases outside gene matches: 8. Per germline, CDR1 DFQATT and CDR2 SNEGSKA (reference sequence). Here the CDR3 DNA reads TGCAGTGCCATTCTAGGACAGGAGAACACCGGGGAGCTGTTTTTT. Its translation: CSAILGQENTGELFF.

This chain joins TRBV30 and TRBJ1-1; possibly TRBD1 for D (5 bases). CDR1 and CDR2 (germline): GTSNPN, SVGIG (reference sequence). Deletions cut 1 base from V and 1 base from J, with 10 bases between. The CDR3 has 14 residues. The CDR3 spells CAWSGAGRNTEAFF. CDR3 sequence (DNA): TGTGCCTGGAGTGGGGCAGGGAGGAACACTGAAGCTTTCTTT. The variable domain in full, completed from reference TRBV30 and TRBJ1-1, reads SQTIHQWPATLVQPVGSPLSLECTVEGTSNPNLYWYRQAAGRGLQLLFYSVGIGQISSEVPQNLSASRPQDRQFILSSKKLLLSDSGFYLCAWSGAGRNTEAFFGQGTRLTVV.

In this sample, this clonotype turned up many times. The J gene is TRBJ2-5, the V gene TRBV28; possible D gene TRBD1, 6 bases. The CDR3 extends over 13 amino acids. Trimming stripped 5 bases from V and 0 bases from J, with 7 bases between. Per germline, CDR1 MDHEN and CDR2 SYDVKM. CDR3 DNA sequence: TGTGCCAGCAGTGGGACACACCAAGAGACCCAGTACTTC. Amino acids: CASSGTHQETQYF.

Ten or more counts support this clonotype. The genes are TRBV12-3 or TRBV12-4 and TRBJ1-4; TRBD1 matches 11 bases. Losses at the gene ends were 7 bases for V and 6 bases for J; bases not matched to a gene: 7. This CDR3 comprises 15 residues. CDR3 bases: TGTGCCAGCACCAACCGGGACAGGGGGGATGAAAAACTGTTTTTT. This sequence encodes CASTNRDRGDEKLFF.

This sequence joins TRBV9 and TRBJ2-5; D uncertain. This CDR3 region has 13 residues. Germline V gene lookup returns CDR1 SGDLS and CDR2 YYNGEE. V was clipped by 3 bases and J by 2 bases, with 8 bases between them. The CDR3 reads CASSARTQETQYF. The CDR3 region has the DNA TGTGCCAGCAGCGCCAGGACGCAAGAGACCCAGTACTTC. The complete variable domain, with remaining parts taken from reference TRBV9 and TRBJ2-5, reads DSGVTQTPKHLITATGQRVTLRCSPRSGDLSVYWYQQSLDQGLQFLIQYYNGEERAKGNILERFSAQQFPDLHSELNLSSLELGDSALYFCASSARTQETQYFGPGTRLLVL.

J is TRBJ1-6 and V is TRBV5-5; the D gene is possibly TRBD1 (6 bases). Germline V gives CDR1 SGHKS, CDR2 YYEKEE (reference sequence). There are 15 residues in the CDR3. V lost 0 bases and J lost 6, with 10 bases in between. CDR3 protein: CASSLVVQGNSPLHF. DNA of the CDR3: TGTGCCAGCAGCTTGGTTGTACAGGGTAATTCACCCCTCCACTTT.

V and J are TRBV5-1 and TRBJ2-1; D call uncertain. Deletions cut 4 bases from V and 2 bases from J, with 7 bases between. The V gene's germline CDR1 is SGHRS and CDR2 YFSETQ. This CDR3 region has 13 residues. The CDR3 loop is CASSGETYNEQFF. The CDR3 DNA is TGCGCCAGCAGCGGAGAAACCTACAATGAGCAGTTCTTC.

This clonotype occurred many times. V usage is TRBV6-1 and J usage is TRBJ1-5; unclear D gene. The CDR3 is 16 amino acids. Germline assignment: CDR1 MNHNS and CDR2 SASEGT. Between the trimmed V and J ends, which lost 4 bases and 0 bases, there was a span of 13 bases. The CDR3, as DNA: TGTGCCAGCAGTGCGGTTAGCAAGGGTAGCAATCAGCCCCAGCATTTT. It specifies CASSAVSKGSNQPQHF.

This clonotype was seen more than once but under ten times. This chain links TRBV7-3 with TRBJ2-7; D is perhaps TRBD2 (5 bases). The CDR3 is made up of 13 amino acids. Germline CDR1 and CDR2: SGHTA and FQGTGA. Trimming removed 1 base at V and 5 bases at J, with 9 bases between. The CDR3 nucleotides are TGTGCCAGCAGCTTAAATGAGGGAAACGAGCAGTACTTC. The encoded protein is CASSLNEGNEQYF.

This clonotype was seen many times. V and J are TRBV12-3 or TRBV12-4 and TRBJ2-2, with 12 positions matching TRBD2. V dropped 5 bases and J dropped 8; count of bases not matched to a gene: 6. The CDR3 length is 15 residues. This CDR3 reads CASSLTSGGVGELFF. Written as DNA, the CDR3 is TGTGCCAGCAGTCTGACTAGCGGGGGAGTTGGGGAGCTGTTTTTT.

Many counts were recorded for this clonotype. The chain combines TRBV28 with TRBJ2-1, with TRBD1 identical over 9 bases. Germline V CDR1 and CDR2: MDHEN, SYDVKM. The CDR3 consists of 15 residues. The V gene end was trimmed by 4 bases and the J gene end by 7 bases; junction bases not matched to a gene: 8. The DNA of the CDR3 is TGTGCCAGCAGTTCCTCCGGGACAGGGACAAATGAGCAGTTCTTC. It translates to CASSSSGTGTNEQFF. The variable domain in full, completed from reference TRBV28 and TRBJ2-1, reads DVKVTQSSRYLVKRTGEKVFLECVQDMDHENMFWYRQDPGLGLRLIYFSYDVKMKEKGDIPEGYSVSREKKERFSLILESASTNQTSMYLCASSSSGTGTNEQFFGPGTRLTVL.

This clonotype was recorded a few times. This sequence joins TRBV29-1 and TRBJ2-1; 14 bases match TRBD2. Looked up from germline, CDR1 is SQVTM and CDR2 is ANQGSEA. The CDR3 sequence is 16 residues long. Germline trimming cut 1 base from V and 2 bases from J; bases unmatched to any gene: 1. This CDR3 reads CSVEGLAGGTYNEQFF. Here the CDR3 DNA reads TGCAGCGTTGAAGGACTAGCGGGGGGGACCTACAATGAGCAGTTCTTC.

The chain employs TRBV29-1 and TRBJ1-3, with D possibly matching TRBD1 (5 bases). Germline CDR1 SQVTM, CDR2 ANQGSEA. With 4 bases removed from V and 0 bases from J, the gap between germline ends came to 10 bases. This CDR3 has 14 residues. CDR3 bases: TGCAGCGTTGCAAACAGGACCTCTGGAAACACCATATATTTT. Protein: CSVANRTSGNTIYF.

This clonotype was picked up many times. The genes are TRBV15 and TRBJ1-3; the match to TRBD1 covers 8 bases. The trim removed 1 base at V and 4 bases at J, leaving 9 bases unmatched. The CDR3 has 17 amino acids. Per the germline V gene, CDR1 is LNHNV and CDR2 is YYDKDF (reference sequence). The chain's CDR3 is CATSRGPRTGQGNTIYF. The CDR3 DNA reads TGTGCCACCAGCAGAGGCCCGAGGACAGGGCAAGGAAACACCATATATTTT. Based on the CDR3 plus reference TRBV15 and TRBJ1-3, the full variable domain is DAMVIQNPRYQVTQFGKPVTLSCSQTLNHNVMYWYQQKSSQAPKLLFHYYDKDFNNEADTPDNFQSRRPNTSFCFLDIRSPGLGDTAMYLCATSRGPRTGQGNTIYFGEGSWLTVV.